This entry features one T cell receptor beta chain sequence. Its specificity is unknown. Molecules of cDNA were individually given unique molecular identifiers that were attached to them. Each CDR3 protein is one row after TCRdb ran MiXCR on the 5' RACE reads. The sample has tens of thousands of distinct CDR3 sequences; about 4.5% are singletons. The data were taken from a study of early T cells in non-severe SARS-CoV-2 infection. Study details: Bulk RNA isolated from unsorted whole blood underwent sequencing; chains were not paired.

Germline values: CDR1 KGHSH, CDR2 LQKENI. Trimming took 5 bases from V and 4 from J, leaving 11 bases between them. This CDR3 is 14 amino acids long. Study outcomes and limitations: Private and CD4 specificities were missed by VDJdb matching, skewed to anti-spike CD8.

The chain uses TRBV18 and TRBJ2-2; maybe TRBD1 (5 bases). Sequenced material: whole blood. The TCR comes from an adult who was a healthcare worker with PCR-confirmed SARS-CoV-2 infection or an uninfected control (not recorded which). The CDR3 spells CASSARQITGELFF. Here the CDR3 DNA reads TGTGCCAGCTCAGCTAGACAGATCACCGGGGAGCTGTTTTTT. Full variable domain (outside the CDR3, taken from reference TRBV18 and TRBJ2-2): NAGVMQNPRHLVRRRGQEARLRCSPMKGHSHVYWYRQLPEEGLKFMVYLQKENIIDESGMPKERFSAEFPKEGPSILRIQQVVRGDSAAYFCASSARQITGELFFGEGSRLTVL.